The rows below give T cell receptor beta chains drawn from one sample of a study of CD8+CD57+ T cells in acquired aplastic anemia. MiXCR was run by TCRdb on the reads, yielding one entry per CDR3 protein. The data contain approximately 470,000 distinct CDR3 sequences, about a third of them seen just once; the ten biggest clones take up 0.82%. Sequenced material: sorted CD4+, CD8+, or CD8+CD57+ T cells (not recorded which) from PBMCs. Receptor source: a human donor with aplastic anemia. Each CDR3 is given with its conserved first and last residue. Fields, in order: clone size, CDR3 length, V gene, D gene, J gene, CDR3 DNA, CDR3 protein. A D gene is named only where the DNA matches it firmly. Rows may omit the clone size; those that give it use once, few, many or a size class.

clone_size: NA; cdr3_length: 15; v_call: TRBV7-9; d_call: TRBD1; j_call: TRBJ1-2; cdr3_nt: TGTGCCACTTCTAGGTGGGGACAGACTAACTATGGCTACACCTTC; cdr3_aa: CATSRWGQTNYGYTF
clone_size: many; cdr3_length: 15; v_call: TRBV2; d_call: TRBD1; j_call: TRBJ1-3; cdr3_nt: TGTGCCAGCAGGATACAGGGGGTAGTAGGAAACACCATATATTTT; cdr3_aa: CASRIQGVVGNTIYF
clone_size: many; cdr3_length: 15; v_call: TRBV19; d_call: TRBD1; j_call: TRBJ1-5; cdr3_nt: TGTGCCAGTAGTGTACTTGGACAGGGGGGTCAGCCCCAGCATTTT; cdr3_aa: CASSVLGQGGQPQHF
clone_size: few; cdr3_length: 15; v_call: TRBV7-3; d_call: TRBD2; j_call: TRBJ2-1; cdr3_nt: TGTGCCAGCAGCTTCCTAGCGGCAGACTACAATGAGCAGTTCTTC; cdr3_aa: CASSFLAADYNEQFF
clone_size: many; cdr3_length: 11; v_call: TRBV20-1; d_call: NA; j_call: TRBJ1-2; cdr3_nt: TGCAGTGCAAGACGGGGGGTTGGCTACACCTTC; cdr3_aa: CSARRGVGYTF
clone_size: few; cdr3_length: 17; v_call: TRBV20-1; d_call: NA; j_call: TRBJ1-1; cdr3_nt: TGCAGTGCTAGAAGTGTGGGGAGGAGGATTGGGAACACTGAAGCTTTCTTT; cdr3_aa: CSARSVGRRIGNTEAFF
clone_size: many; cdr3_length: 11; v_call: TRBV5-1; d_call: NA; j_call: TRBJ2-7; cdr3_nt: TGTGCCAGCAGCTTAGAGAGCGAGCAGTACTTC; cdr3_aa: CASSLESEQYF
clone_size: many; cdr3_length: 13; v_call: TRBV7-3; d_call: NA; j_call: TRBJ1-1; cdr3_nt: TGTGCCAGCAGCGTAGCGTGGGGCACTGAAGCTTTCTTT; cdr3_aa: CASSVAWGTEAFF
clone_size: many; cdr3_length: 15; v_call: TRBV7-2; d_call: TRBD2; j_call: TRBJ2-7; cdr3_nt: TGTGCCAGCAGCCCATCACTAGCGCGAGGCTACGAGCAGTACTTC; cdr3_aa: CASSPSLARGYEQYF
clone_size: many; cdr3_length: 11; v_call: TRBV3-1; d_call: NA; j_call: TRBJ2-3; cdr3_nt: TGTGCCAGCAGCCCCCCAGATACGCAGTATTTT; cdr3_aa: CASSPPDTQYF
clone_size: NA; cdr3_length: 15; v_call: TRBV10-3; d_call: TRBD1; j_call: TRBJ2-1; cdr3_nt: TGTGCCAGCAGTCCCTGGGGGACAGCACTGAATGAGCAGTTCTTC; cdr3_aa: CASSPWGTALNEQFF